This TCR beta chain was sequenced in a study of identifying expanded T cells in peripheral blood (dated by TCRdb to between 2019 and 2020). In terms of the full investigation: Four technical replicates, made by sequencing separate aliquots from the same pool of genomic DNA, were compared pairwise. Beyond this particular receptor, the publication reports: It was expected by the authors that biological variance in healthy repertoires might increase further over much longer intervals, such as months to years. Across all healthy-donor time intervals, the beta-binomial model significantly lowered both the number of clones called differentially abundant and the false-positive rate. The binomial model flagged roughly 1.1 differentially abundant clones between technical replicates, compared with about 17 over about two weeks and approximately 19 over around 4 weeks. For all healthy donors, the variance in clone template counts between approximately 2-week samples rose significantly as total template count increased.

During the collection period, no infections or other immune events were recorded for the healthy donors. Blood repertoires from healthy donors were used as a training cohort for calibrating time-dependent variance in a beta-binomial model of differential abundance of T-cell clones. The training cohort was composed of 10 or so healthy donors, 3 female and 7 male. On average the donors were 43 years old, and their ages spanned roughly 25 to 70 years. Whole blood was collected from each healthy donor at three time points spaced two weeks apart and obtained from a commercial supplier. For immunosequencing, genomic DNA was extracted from unsorted whole blood. V lost 3 bases and J lost 6 bases, and the count of bases not matched to a germline gene is 15. Including the terminal cysteine and phenylalanine, the CDR3 comprises 17 residues. Only the CDR3 part of the read is kept: 51 bases, read in frame from the first base. Taken from the germline V gene, the CDR1 and CDR2 loops are MDHEN and SYDVKM.

Concerning this clone: Its antigen has not been determined. Per-base quality was not reported, and no clone a single base away is much larger than it.

The immunoSEQ Assay, which relies on bias-controlled multiplex PCR amplification of genomic DNA, was used to profile TCRbeta CDR3 regions. The original methods were these. The absolute abundance of each unique TCRbeta CDR3 region was quantified after sequences were collapsed and filtered. Differential abundance was tested with a binomial (Fisher-equivalent) model and with a beta-binomial model adding time-dependent variance fitted from healthy donors. Any clone with fewer than 5 combined templates was excluded, and a clone was called differentially abundant if its Benjamini-Hochberg FDR was below 0.01. In the beta-binomial model, variance was expressed as a function of the total template count across the two samples, in the form v = (b*log(k)+a)^2. The table comes from immuneACCESS by way of TCRdb, which keeps in-frame sequences with V and J called. Part of the clones is missing from these tables; in studies checked, under half for an unresolved V gene and the rest for unknown reasons. That table supplies the V and J calls and clone size; D and trimming were determined from the DNA. Recorded for this sample are around 90,000 clones; around 88% of them occurred a single time. The leading ten clones occupy around 4.1% of the sample.

The sequence came from a person between 18 and 70 years old in good health. Sequences were obtained from blood. The receptor chain draws on TRBV28 and TRBJ2-3, and TRBD1 aligns with 7 junction nucleotides. The bases are TGTGCCAGCAGTTTCCCGGGGCAGGGGGATATGCGTGATACGCAGTATTTT. Translated, it gives CASSFPGQGDMRDTQYF. The reference TRBV28 and TRBJ2-3 proteins fill in what lies around the CDR3, so the full variable domain reads DVKVTQSSRYLVKRTGEKVFLECVQDMDHENMFWYRQDPGLGLRLIYFSYDVKMKEKGDIPEGYSVSREKKERFSLILESASTNQTSMYLCASSFPGQGDMRDTQYFGPGTRLTVL.